The next 30 T cell receptor delta chains were all read from a single sample in a study of γδ T cells in repeated Plasmodium falciparum infection. Gammadelta T cells were flow-sorted from PBMC into Vgamma9/Vdelta2+ and Vdelta2-negative populations for bulk analysis. TCRdb re-identified clones in the multiplex PCR reads via CATT. The data show 90,000 to 95,000 delta-chain clones, with over 0.75% seen just once and more than 9% held by the top ten. The sequencing input was gamma-delta T cells from blood. The origin of the receptors is a pool of human donors (malaria-infected and uninfected, not separated).

Comment on this clone: TCRdb has a much larger clone's protein, which differs at residue 8 from the translation of this DNA, likely because of a read error; what is shown is the protein translated from the DNA. This chain joins TRDV1 and TRDJ1, with 13 bases that match TRDD3. The J gene is not listed in TCRdb, so it was assigned here from a DNA match to germline. After removal of 3 bases from V and 2 bases from J, the junction contained 21 bases not matched to a gene. This CDR3 spans 22 amino acids. Germline V gene sequence: CDR1 TSWWSYY, CDR2 QGS. CDR3 in amino acids: CALGDLIPQLLLGDTGTDKLIF. For the CDR3, the DNA is TGTGCTCTTGGGGACCTTATCCCTCAACTTCTACTGGGGGATACGGGGACCGATAAACTCATCTTT.

This clone was recorded a few times. The TCRdb protein, from a much larger clone, departs from this DNA's translation at residue 10, likely by read error; the protein shown derives from the DNA. The chain joins TRDV2 to TRDJ1, with 7 bases fitting TRDD3. TCRdb carries no J gene annotation; the J gene was assigned here by matching the DNA with germline. Trimming cost V 3 bases and J 8 bases; bases outside gene matches: 26. CDR3 length: 19 residues. Germline CDR1 is GEAIGNYY and CDR2 is EKD. DNA for the CDR3: TGTGCCTGTGACCCCCTGGGGGGGGCCCTTTCCGAGGTGGACAGCAAACTCATCTTT. Translated, it gives CACDPLGGALSEVDSKLIF.

As to this clone: The protein in TCRdb stems from a much larger clone and differs at residue 16 from this DNA's translation, likely a read error; here the protein is translated from the DNA. The V gene is given as TRDV2, and no J gene call is available; the table's D call, TRDD3, has no DNA check behind it. The V gene's germline CDR1 is GEAIGNYY and CDR2 EKD. The length of the CDR3 is 18 residues. CDR3 nucleotides: TGTGCCTGTGACTTACTGGGGGGTCCTTTGGAGTACACCGATAAACCCATCTTT. Translated: CACDLLGGPLEYTDKPIF.

This clone came up a few times. Translating this DNA gives a protein that differs at residue 16 from the TCRdb one, which belongs to a much larger clone; a read error is likely, and the protein shown is this translation. The chain recombines TRDV1 with TRDJ1; D may be TRDD3 (6 bases). Because TCRdb records no J gene, it was assigned here through a match of the DNA to germline. Germline V gene data show CDR1 as TSWWSYY and CDR2 as QGS. This CDR3 contains 22 residues. V lost 3 bases and J lost 0, with 32 bases in between. CDR3 residues: CALGDGRVSGFSGEPHTDKLIF. CDR3 nucleotides: TGTGCTCTTGGGGATGGTAGAGTCTCGGGGTTCTCGGGGGAACCTCACACCGATAAACTCATCTTT.

This clone was observed a handful of times. A single base separates this from a much larger clone, so it may be a read error. The chain uses TRDV1 and TRDJ1, with D hard to call. Germline-derived CDR1 and CDR2 are TSWWSYY and QGS. The V and J ends lost 2 bases and 0 bases respectively, with 16 bases between them. CDR3 size: 17 residues. DNA of the CDR3: TGTGCTCTTGGGGAATCCCAACTCTCCTTGTACACCGATAAACTCATCTTT. Amino acids: CALGESQLSLYTDKLIF.

As concerns this clone: The protein held in TCRdb is that of a much larger clone and does not match this DNA's translation at residue 9, likely because of a read error; the protein shown is translated from the DNA. J is TRDJ1 and V is TRDV1, with D perhaps matching TRDD2 (6 bases). The CDR3 contains 25 residues. Germline V gene lookup returns CDR1 TSWWSYY and CDR2 QGS. Trimming cost V 2 bases and J 1 base, with 41 bases left between them. CDR3 in amino acids: CALGESTERATSYPHWYMGTDKLIF. CDR3 bases: TGTGCTCTTGGGGAAAGTACTGAACGGGCTACGTCCTACCCTCACTGGTATATGGGCACCGATAAACTCATCTTT.

This clone was observed a few times. A read error is likely here: a far larger clone is one base away. Other DNA sequences within the sample encode an identical CDR3. The chain recombines TRDV2 with TRDJ1; TRDD3 agrees at 7 bases. V dropped 4 bases and J dropped 6; count of bases not matched to a gene: 28. The CDR3 length is 20 residues. Germline values: CDR1 GEAIGNYY, CDR2 EKD. CDR3 sequence: CACDRIPTGDSEHVRNKLIF. DNA of the CDR3: TGTGCCTGTGATAGAATCCCTACGGGGGATTCCGAACATGTGAGGAATAAACTCATCTTT.

Regarding this clone: A far larger clone is a single base away, which makes a read error likely. The same CDR3 can be traced to other DNA sequences in this sample. The CDR3 region has the DNA TGTGCCTGTGACACTGGGGGGGGCGGCGATAAACTCATCTTT. It encodes CACDTGGGGDKLIF. V is TRDV2 and J is TRDJ1; possible D gene TRDD3, 6 bases. The J gene, not given by TCRdb, was assigned here from a germline match of the nucleotide sequence. The CDR3 contains 14 residues. Trimming shortened V by 1 base and J by 4 bases, and 12 bases separated the two germline ends. Germline V CDR1 and CDR2: GEAIGNYY, EKD.

On this clone: The TCRdb record carries a much larger clone's protein, which differs from this DNA's translation at residue 13; a read error is the likely cause, and the protein listed here is the DNA translation. This rearrangement joins TRDV1 to TRDJ1; possibly TRDD3 for D (6 bases). The J gene is not listed in TCRdb, so it was assigned here from a DNA match to germline. The CDR3 is made up of 22 amino acids. Per germline, CDR1 TSWWSYY and CDR2 QGS. The V gene lost 1 base and the J gene lost 0 bases, with 30 bases spanning the gap. CDR3 DNA sequence: TGTGCTCTTGGGGAACAGGGATTAAAGCGAGGGAGGAGGATACCGTACACCGATAAACTCATCTTT. Its protein is CALGEQGLKRGRRIPYTDKLIF.

Comments on this clone: The TCRdb record carries a much larger clone's protein, which differs from this DNA's translation at residue 6; a read error is the likely cause, and the protein listed here is the DNA translation. The rearrangement uses TRDV1 and TRDJ1; 12 bases agree with TRDD3. The J gene, left out of TCRdb, was set here by checking the DNA against germline. V trimming: 4 bases; J trimming: 3 bases; junction bases outside the gene matches: 15. CDR1 and CDR2 (germline): TSWWSYY, QGS. The CDR3 is 19 amino acids. Here the CDR3 reads CALGGRYWGIPGPSDKLIF. In DNA form, the CDR3 reads TGTGCTCTTGGGGGACGGTACTGGGGGATACCCGGCCCGTCCGATAAACTCATCTTT.

This clone showed up just a few times. A far bigger clonotype differs at one base, so this is likely a read error. Other DNA sequences in this specimen translate into the identical CDR3. The rearrangement joins TRDV1 to TRDJ2, with D possibly being TRDD3 (6 bases). The germline V gene encodes CDR1 TSWWSYY and CDR2 QGS. The CDR3 is 13 residues long. The CDR3 coding sequence is TGTGCTCTTTGGGGGGGACTGACAGCGCAACTCTTCTTT. Its translation: CALWGGLTAQLFF.

Turning to this clone: The protein held in TCRdb is that of a much larger clone and does not match this DNA's translation at residue 4, likely because of a read error; the protein shown is translated from the DNA. The chain is built from TRDV1 and TRDJ1; D unresolved. This CDR3 is 15 amino acids long. CDR1 and CDR2 from the germline V gene are TSWWSYY and QGS. The CDR3 loop reads CALEEKHSFHDKLIF. The DNA of the CDR3 is TGTGCTCTTGAGGAAAAACATTCTTTCCACGATAAACTCATCTTT.

This clone has only a few counts. A read error is likely here: a far larger clone is one base away. This same CDR3 is encoded by further DNA sequences in the sample. This chain connects TRDV2 to TRDJ1; 13 nucleotides agree with TRDD3. The J gene comes from matching the DNA to germline here; TCRdb lacks it. CDR3 size: 18 residues. Germline lookup yields CDR1 GEAIGNYY and CDR2 EKD. The trim removed 3 bases at V and 3 bases at J, leaving 12 bases unmatched. CDR3 loop: CACDSGVLGDTLSDKLIF. For the CDR3, the DNA is TGTGCCTGTGACTCCGGGGTACTGGGGGATACGCTCTCCGATAAACTCATCTTT.

This clone was found many times. The chain has TRDV1 and TRDJ1; D might be TRDD2 (5 bases). The germline V and J ends were trimmed by 3 bases and 0 bases, with 11 bases remaining between them. This CDR3 spans 15 amino acids. Germline CDR1 reads TSWWSYY; CDR2 reads QGS. The CDR3 loop reads CALGEFPTNTDKLIF. The DNA of the CDR3 is TGTGCTCTTGGGGAGTTCCCTACTAACACCGATAAACTCATCTTT.

In its sample, this clone was seen a few times. TCRdb has a much larger clone's protein, which differs at residue 10 from the translation of this DNA, likely because of a read error; what is shown is the protein translated from the DNA. J is TRDJ1 and V is TRDV2; TRDD3 might be the D (6 bases). TCRdb records no J gene; here it was assigned by comparing the DNA to germline. The CDR3 runs 18 residues. The V and J ends lost 0 bases and 3 bases respectively, with 22 bases between them. Germline CDR1 GEAIGNYY, CDR2 EKD. CDR3 sequence reads: CACDTVTGTRGFSDKLIF. The CDR3 nucleotides are TGTGCCTGTGACACCGTGACTGGTACTAGGGGATTCTCCGATAAACTCATCTTT.

The table lists this clone with a few counts. The mismatch at residue 10 between this DNA's translation and the TCRdb protein of a much larger clone likely reflects a read error; the protein shown is translated from the DNA. The CDR3 DNA follows: TGTGCTCTTGGGGAACTAGTAGGGATGTGCCGACACGCCCCAGTACTGGGGGATACTACCGATAAACTCATCTTT. It yields the protein CALGELVGMCRHAPVLGDTTDKLIF. The V gene is TRDV1, the J gene TRDJ1; 12 bases are shared with TRDD3. TCRdb leaves out the J gene; it was filled in here by matching the DNA to germline. After removal of 0 bases from V and 2 bases from J, the junction contained 28 bases not matched to a gene. The germline V gene encodes CDR1 TSWWSYY and CDR2 QGS. The CDR3 covers 25 residues.

This clone was detected many times. With a far larger clone one base away, a read error is the likely cause. The same CDR3 arises from other DNA sequences in this sample as well. For the V gene the call is TRDV2; the J gene has no call; the D call in the table, TRDD3, was not verified against the DNA. Per germline, CDR1 GEAIGNYY and CDR2 EKD. The CDR3 has 20 residues. CDR3 sequence reads: CACDTLTGGSSKDLTAQLFF. CDR3 sequence (DNA): TGTGCCTGTGACACCCTTACTGGGGGATCGAGCAAAGATTTGACAGCACAACTCTTCTTC.

For this clone: The translation of this DNA and the TCRdb protein of a much larger clone differ at residue 11, probably owing to a read error; the protein shown here is translated from the DNA. The V gene is listed as TRDV1; no J gene was called. The germline gives CDR1 TSWWSYY, CDR2 QGS. CDR3 length equals 12 residues. The CDR3 is CALGEGIYKLTF. The CDR3, as DNA: TGTGCTCTTGGGGAAGGAATATATAAACTCACCTTT.

With respect to this clone: TCRdb's protein for this DNA is that of a much larger clone and differs from the translation at residue 10, likely a read error; the protein shown is the DNA translation. This chain links TRDV2 with TRDJ1, with D perhaps matching TRDD3 (5 bases). Since TCRdb gives no J gene, matching the DNA to germline was used here to assign it. Germline V gene data show CDR1 as GEAIGNYY and CDR2 as EKD. Trimming removed 0 bases at V and 0 bases at J, with 16 bases between. CDR3 length: 17 residues. CDR3 DNA: TGTGCCTGTGACACCTCGGACTGGATCCTGTACACCGATAAACTCATCTTT. Amino acid sequence: CACDTSDWILYTDKLIF.

This clone has ten or more counts. The TCRdb protein comes from a much larger clone and disagrees with this DNA's translation at residue 12, likely due to a read error; the protein given here is derived from the DNA. The chain links TRDV2 to TRDJ1; D gene uncertain. TCRdb leaves out the J gene; it was filled in here by matching the DNA to germline. The germline V gene has CDR1 GEAIGNYY and CDR2 EKD. CDR3 size: 15 residues. The CDR3 spells CACDTRGTTSDELIF. CDR3 coding DNA: TGTGCCTGTGACACCCGTGGGACAACGTCCGATGAACTCATCTTT.

Comment on this clone: A far bigger clonotype differs at one base, so this is likely a read error. This CDR3 is also generated by other DNA sequences in the sample. The chain couples TRDV2 to TRDJ3, with TRDD3 matching over 9 bases. The J gene is not listed in TCRdb, so it was assigned here from a DNA match to germline. The CDR3 sequence is 24 residues long. V gave up 1 base and J gave up 1 base; unmatched junction bases: 22. Germline loops: CDR1 GEAIGNYY, CDR2 EKD. As DNA, the CDR3 is TGTGCCTGTGACACTCTCGTACTGGGGGACGAAAATCCCCACGCGTCCTGGGACACCCGACAGATGTTTTTC. This codes for CACDTLVLGDENPHASWDTRQMFF.

As for this clone: The protein held in TCRdb is that of a much larger clone and does not match this DNA's translation at residue 14, likely because of a read error; the protein shown is translated from the DNA. V usage is TRDV1 and J usage is TRDJ1; weak D call: TRDD2 (6 bases). Germline loops: CDR1 TSWWSYY, CDR2 QGS. V lost 7 bases, J lost 7 bases, and 34 bases lay in between. CDR3 length: 19 residues. This chain's CDR3 is CALASALRLGAPPTGKLIF. The DNA of the CDR3 is TGTGCTCTTGCGTCAGCACTCCGTCTCGGGGCCCCTCCTACGGGTAAACTCATCTTT.

This clone has more than one count but fewer than ten. This DNA's translation differs at residue 12 from TCRdb's protein, which comes from a much larger clone; a read error is likely, and the protein shown is translated from the DNA. The rearrangement uses TRDV2 and TRDJ1; the match to TRDD3 covers 7 bases. As TCRdb names no J gene, one was assigned here on the basis of a DNA match to germline. With 3 bases clipped from V and 4 bases from J, the junction kept 19 bases outside the gene matches. CDR1 and CDR2 from the germline V gene are GEAIGNYY and EKD. This CDR3 has 18 amino acids. The CDR3: CACDALHGEGYCGDKLIF. Written as DNA, the CDR3 is TGTGCCTGTGACGCACTACACGGGGAGGGATACTGCGGCGATAAACTCATCTTT.

This clone was seen more than once but under ten times. A single base is all that separates this from a far larger clone, so a read error is likely. Within the sample, other DNA sequences also encode this same CDR3. This chain joins TRDV2 and TRDJ3; 12 nucleotides align to TRDD3. CDR1 and CDR2 (germline): GEAIGNYY, EKD. CDR3 size: 18 residues. In DNA, the CDR3 is TGTGCCTGTGACTCGTACTGGGGGATACCCTGGGACACTCGACAGATGTTTTTC. Residues: CACDSYWGIPWDTRQMFF.

In the case of this clone: Translating this DNA gives a protein that differs at residue 16 from the TCRdb one, which belongs to a much larger clone; a read error is likely, and the protein shown is this translation. In DNA, the CDR3 is TGTGCTCTTGGGGACCTTATCCTTCAACTTCTACTGGGGGATACGTGGACCGATAAACTCATCTTT. Translation: CALGDLILQLLLGDTWTDKLIF. The V and J genes are TRDV1 and TRDJ1, with TRDD3 matching 13 bases. With V trimmed by 3 bases and J by 2 bases, 21 bases remained unmatched. The length of the CDR3 is 22 residues. Germline lookup yields CDR1 TSWWSYY and CDR2 QGS.

This clone has only a few counts. Only one base separates this from a far larger clonotype, so it likely reflects a read error. The sample carries other DNA sequences with the same CDR3. This chain links TRDV1 with TRDJ1, with a possible D match to TRDD3 (5 bases). Germline V gives CDR1 TSWWSYY, CDR2 QGS. The CDR3 runs 17 residues. CDR3 coding DNA: TGTGCCCTTGGGGAACTCCATCCTCCACTGGATACCGATAAACTCATCTTT. Residues: CALGELHPPLDTDKLIF.

Regarding this clone: TCRdb's listed protein matches a much larger clone and diverges from this DNA's translation at residue 4, likely through a read error; the protein shown comes from the DNA. V gene TRDV1 combines with J gene TRDJ1; 7 positions agree with TRDD2. Trimming took 7 bases from V and 1 from J; bases not matched to a gene: 39. The CDR3 is 25 residues long. Germline CDR1 TSWWSYY, CDR2 QGS. CDR3 sequence (DNA): TGTGCTCTTGAGGACTTAAGGCCCATTCCTACGAGAATGGGGAGGGCTTATAACTCCACCGATAAACTCATCTTT. Amino acids: CALEDLRPIPTRMGRAYNSTDKLIF.

This clone was recorded many times. The identical CDR3 is also encoded by other nucleotide sequences in the sample. The chain links TRDV2 to TRDJ1; the match to TRDD3 covers 8 bases. V was pared by 5 bases and J by 8 bases, with 30 bases of the junction left unmatched. Germline CDR1 is GEAIGNYY and CDR2 is EKD. This CDR3 has 20 residues. The chain's CDR3 is CACARKPFPHEWGIVRKLIF. The CDR3 DNA sequence: TGTGCCTGTGCCCGAAAACCCTTTCCCCACGAGTGGGGGATTGTGCGGAAACTCATCTTT.

In this sample, this clone is medium-sized. The DNA is omitted, as the CDR3 cannot be located on it reliably, and the CDR3 follows TCRdb's listing. The same CDR3 also results from other DNA sequences found in this sample. The J gene is TRDJ1, the V gene TRDV2; TRDD3 is the table's D call and was not checked against the DNA. Germline values: CDR1 GEAIGNYY, CDR2 EKD. The length of the CDR3 is 18 amino acids, counting both ends. The CDR3 here is CACDTLGLGVEDTDKLIF.

A note on this clone: The protein TCRdb gives is from a much larger clone and does not agree with this DNA's translation at residue 14, likely a read error; the protein shown here comes from the DNA. This sequence joins TRDV1 and TRDJ1, with a possible D match to TRDD3 (6 bases). TCRdb gives no J gene; it was assigned here by matching the DNA to germline. CDR1 is TSWWSYY and CDR2 is QGS in the germline V gene. V dropped 11 bases and J dropped 2 bases, with 36 bases sitting between them. The CDR3 extends over 20 amino acids. This CDR3 is CALGGSTFPVLLGGTDKLIF. The CDR3 DNA sequence: TGTGCTTTAGGGGGCTCGACTTTCCCCGTACTGTTGGGGGGTACCGATAAACTCATCTTT.